This T cell receptor (beta chain) was recorded in a study of shared clonotypes between healthy human individuals. Turning to the study itself: CD8 memory received one plate per donor, CD8 naive two, CD4 memory three and CD4 naive three. Study observations and caveats: Across subsets, estimated richness was generally greater for naive than for memory populations.

The V segment lost 0 bases and the J segment 4 bases; nucleotides outside the gene matches: 19. CDR1 SQVTM and CDR2 ANQGSEA come from the germline V gene. CDR3 length equals 20 residues. As regards this clone: Its antigen is undetermined.

Terminally differentiated effector memory CD45RA+ cells were excluded from the naive CD8 cells, which were CD45RO-negative and positively selected for CCR7. TCRdb's table, derived via immunoSEQ multiplex PCR, lists solely in-frame clones and lacks some. This sample carries just over 2,000,000 clones, 85% to 95% of them seen once, and the ten largest clones take 0.85% to 1.2%. This clonotype was obtained from a young man in good health. Sequenced sample: naive CD8+ T cells sorted from blood. This chain joins TRBV29-1 and TRBJ2-1, with TRBD1 identical over 9 bases. The CDR3 loop is CSVEDYPTLTGGNMYNEQFF. The CDR3 DNA reads TGCAGCGTTGAAGATTACCCTACCCTTACAGGGGGCAATATGTACAATGAGCAGTTCTTC.